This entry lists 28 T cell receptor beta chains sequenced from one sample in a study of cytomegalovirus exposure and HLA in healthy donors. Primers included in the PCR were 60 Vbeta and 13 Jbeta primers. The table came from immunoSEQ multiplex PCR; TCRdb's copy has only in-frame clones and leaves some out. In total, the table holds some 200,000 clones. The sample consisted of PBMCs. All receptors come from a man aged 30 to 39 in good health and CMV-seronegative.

CDR3 residues: CASSLLSEDYGYTF. The CDR3, as DNA: TGCGCCAGCAGCTTGCTTTCGGAGGACTATGGCTACACCTTC. The chain carries TRBV5-1 and TRBJ1-2, with no clear D. Germline CDR1 and CDR2: SGHRS and YFSETQ. The V end was cut by 1 base, the J end by 3 bases, with 10 bases between. The CDR3 is 14 amino acids.

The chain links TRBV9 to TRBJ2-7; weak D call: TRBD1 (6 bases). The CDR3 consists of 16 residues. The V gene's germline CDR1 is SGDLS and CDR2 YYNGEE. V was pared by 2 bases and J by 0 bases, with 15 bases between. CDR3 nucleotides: TGTGCCAGCAGCGTTTCGGACAGTTTGAGCTCCTACGAGCAGTACTTC. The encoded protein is CASSVSDSLSSYEQYF.

CDR3 nucleotides: TGTGCCAGTAGTTGGCAGGGGGAGATGGGCACTGAAGCTTTCTTT. This codes for CASSWQGEMGTEAFF. This sequence joins TRBV19 and TRBJ1-1, with 7 positions matching TRBD1. Germline assignment: CDR1 LNHDA and CDR2 SQIVND (reference sequence). The CDR3 has 15 residues. Trimming took 5 bases from V and 4 from J; bases not matched to a gene: 10.

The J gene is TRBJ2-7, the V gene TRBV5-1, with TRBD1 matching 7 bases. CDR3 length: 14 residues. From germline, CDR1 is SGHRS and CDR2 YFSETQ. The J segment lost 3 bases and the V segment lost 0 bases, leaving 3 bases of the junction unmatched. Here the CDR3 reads CASSLEGQSYEQYF. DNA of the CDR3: TGCGCCAGCAGCTTGGAGGGACAGAGCTACGAGCAGTACTTC.

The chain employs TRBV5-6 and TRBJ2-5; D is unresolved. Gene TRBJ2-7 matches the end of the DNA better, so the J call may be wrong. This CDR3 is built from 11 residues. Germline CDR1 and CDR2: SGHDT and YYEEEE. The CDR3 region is CASSLAYEQYF. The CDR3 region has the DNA TGTGCCAGCAGCTTGGCCTACGAGCAGTACTTC.

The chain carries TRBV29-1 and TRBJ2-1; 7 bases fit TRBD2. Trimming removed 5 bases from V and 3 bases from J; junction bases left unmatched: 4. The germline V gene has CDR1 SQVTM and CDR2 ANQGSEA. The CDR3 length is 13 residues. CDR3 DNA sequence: TGCAGCGTTCGGCCTAGCGGCTACAATGAGCAGTTCTTC. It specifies CSVRPSGYNEQFF.

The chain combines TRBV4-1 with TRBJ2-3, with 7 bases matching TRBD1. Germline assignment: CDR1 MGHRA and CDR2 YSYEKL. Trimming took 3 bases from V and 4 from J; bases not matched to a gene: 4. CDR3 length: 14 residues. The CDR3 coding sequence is TGCGCCAGCAGCCAGACAGGGACCGCAGATACGCAGTATTTT. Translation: CASSQTGTADTQYF.

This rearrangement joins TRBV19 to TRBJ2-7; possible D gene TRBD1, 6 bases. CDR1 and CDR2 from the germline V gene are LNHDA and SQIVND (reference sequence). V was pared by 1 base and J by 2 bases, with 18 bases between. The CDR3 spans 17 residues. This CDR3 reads CASSIAPDSARAYEQYF. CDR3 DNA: TGTGCCAGTAGTATAGCTCCGGACAGCGCTAGAGCCTACGAGCAGTACTTC.

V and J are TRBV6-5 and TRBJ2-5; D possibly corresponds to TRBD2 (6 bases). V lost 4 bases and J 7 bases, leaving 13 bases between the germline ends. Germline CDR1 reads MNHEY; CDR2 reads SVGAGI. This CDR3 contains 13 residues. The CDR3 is CASSLEARGTQYF. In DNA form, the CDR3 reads TGTGCCAGCAGTTTGGAGGCGCGGGGGACCCAGTACTTC.

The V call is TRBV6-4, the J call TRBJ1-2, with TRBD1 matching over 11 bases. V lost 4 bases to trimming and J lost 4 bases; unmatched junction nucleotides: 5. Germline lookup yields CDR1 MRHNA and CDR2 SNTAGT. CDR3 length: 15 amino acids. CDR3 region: CASSAGTGGIYGYTF. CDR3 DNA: TGTGCCAGCAGTGCAGGGACAGGGGGGATCTATGGCTACACCTTC.

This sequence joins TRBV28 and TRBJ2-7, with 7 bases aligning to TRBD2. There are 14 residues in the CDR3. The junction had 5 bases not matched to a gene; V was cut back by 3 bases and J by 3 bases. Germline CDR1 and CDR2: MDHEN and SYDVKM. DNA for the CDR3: TGTGCCAGCAGTTTGGCGGGGGAAATCTACGAGCAGTACTTC. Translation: CASSLAGEIYEQYF.

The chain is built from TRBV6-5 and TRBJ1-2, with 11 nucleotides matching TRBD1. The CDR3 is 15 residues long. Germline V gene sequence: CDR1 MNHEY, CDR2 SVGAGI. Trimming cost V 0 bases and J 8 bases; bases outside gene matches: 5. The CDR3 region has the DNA TGTGCCAGCAGTTACTCAGGACAGGGGGCAGGGGGCTACACCTTC. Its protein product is CASSYSGQGAGGYTF.

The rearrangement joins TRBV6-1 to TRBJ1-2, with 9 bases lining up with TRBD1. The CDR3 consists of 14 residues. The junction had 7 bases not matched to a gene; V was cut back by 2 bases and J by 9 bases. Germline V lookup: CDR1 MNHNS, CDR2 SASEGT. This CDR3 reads CASSESGQGNRYTF. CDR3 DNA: TGTGCCAGCAGTGAAAGCGGACAGGGGAATCGCTACACCTTC.

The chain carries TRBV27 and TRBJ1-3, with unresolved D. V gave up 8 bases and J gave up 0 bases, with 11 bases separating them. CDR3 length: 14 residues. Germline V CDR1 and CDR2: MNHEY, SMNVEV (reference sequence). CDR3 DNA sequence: TGTGCCAGCCGAGGTCGAGGCTCTGGAAACACCATATATTTT. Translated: CASRGRGSGNTIYF.

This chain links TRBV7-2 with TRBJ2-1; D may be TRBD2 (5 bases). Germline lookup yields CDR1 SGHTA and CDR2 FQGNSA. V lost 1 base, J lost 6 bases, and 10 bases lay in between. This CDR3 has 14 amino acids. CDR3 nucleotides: TGTGCCAGCAGCTTAGAGCCAGGAGGCAATGAGCAGTTCTTC. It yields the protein CASSLEPGGNEQFF.

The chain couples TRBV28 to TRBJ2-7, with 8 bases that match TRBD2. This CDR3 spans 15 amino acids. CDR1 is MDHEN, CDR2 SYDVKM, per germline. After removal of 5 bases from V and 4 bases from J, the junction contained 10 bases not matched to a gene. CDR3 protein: CASSAPGAGGYEQYF. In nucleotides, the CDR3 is TGTGCCAGCAGTGCCCCAGGGGCGGGAGGTTACGAGCAGTACTTC.

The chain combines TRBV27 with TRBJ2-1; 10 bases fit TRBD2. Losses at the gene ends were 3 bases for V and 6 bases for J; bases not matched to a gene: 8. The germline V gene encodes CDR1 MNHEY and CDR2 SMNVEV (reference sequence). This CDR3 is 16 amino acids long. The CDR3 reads CASSLPAGGPINEQFF. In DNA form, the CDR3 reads TGTGCCAGCAGTTTGCCAGCGGGAGGGCCAATCAATGAGCAGTTCTTC.

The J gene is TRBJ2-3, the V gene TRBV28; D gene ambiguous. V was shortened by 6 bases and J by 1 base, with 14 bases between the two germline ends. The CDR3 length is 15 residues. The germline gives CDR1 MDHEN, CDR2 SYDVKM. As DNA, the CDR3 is TGTGCCAGCAGATGGCTAGTCGAGGGCACAGATACGCAGTATTTT. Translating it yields CASRWLVEGTDTQYF.

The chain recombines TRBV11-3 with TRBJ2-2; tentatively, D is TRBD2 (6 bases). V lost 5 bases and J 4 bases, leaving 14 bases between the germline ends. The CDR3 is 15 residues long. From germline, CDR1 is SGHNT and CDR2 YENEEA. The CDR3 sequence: CASSLRAGSTGELFF. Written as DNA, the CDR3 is TGTGCCAGCAGCCTCCGGGCCGGGAGCACCGGGGAGCTGTTTTTT.

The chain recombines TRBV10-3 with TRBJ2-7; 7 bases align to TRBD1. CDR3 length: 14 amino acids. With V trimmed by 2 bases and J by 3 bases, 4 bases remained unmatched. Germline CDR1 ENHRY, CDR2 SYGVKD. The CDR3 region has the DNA TGTGCCATCAGTGAGCGACAGGGAGACTACGAGCAGTACTTC. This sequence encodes CAISERQGDYEQYF.

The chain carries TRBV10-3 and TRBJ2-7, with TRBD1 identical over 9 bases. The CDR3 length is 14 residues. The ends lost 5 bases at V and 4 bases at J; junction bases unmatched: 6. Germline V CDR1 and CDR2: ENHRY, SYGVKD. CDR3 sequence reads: CAISTDRGAYEQYF. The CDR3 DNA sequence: TGTGCCATCAGTACGGACAGGGGTGCGTACGAGCAGTACTTC.

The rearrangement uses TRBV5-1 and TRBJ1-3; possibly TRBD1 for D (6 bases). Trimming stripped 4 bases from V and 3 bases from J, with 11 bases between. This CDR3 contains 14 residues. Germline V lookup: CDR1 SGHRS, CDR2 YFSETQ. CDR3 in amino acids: CASSPVDSGNTIYF. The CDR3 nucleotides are TGCGCCAGCAGCCCGGTGGACAGTGGAAACACCATATATTTT.

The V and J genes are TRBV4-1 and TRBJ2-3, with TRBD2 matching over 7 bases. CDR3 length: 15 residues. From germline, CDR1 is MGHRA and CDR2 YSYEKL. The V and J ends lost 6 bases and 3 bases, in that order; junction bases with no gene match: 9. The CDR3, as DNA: TGCGCCAGCAGACTGCGGCTAGCGGCGACAGATACGCAGTATTTT. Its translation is CASRLRLAATDTQYF.

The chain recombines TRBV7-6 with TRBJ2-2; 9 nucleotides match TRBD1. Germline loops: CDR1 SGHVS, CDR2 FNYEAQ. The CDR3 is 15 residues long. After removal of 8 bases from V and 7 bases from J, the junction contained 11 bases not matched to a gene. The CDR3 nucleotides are TGTGCCAGCGTTCCGGGACAGGGTTCTGGCGGGGAGCTGTTTTTT. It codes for CASVPGQGSGGELFF.

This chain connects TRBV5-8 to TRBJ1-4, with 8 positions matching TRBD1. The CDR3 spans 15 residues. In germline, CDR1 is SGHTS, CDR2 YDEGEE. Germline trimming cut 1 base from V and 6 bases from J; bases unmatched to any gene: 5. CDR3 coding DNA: TGTGCCAGCAGCTTGTTGCAGGGGGCGTATGAAAAACTGTTTTTT. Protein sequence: CASSLLQGAYEKLFF.

The CDR3 loop is CASSHPRDSLTYEQYF. CDR3 sequence (DNA): TGTGCCAGCAGCCATCCTCGGGACAGCCTAACCTACGAGCAGTACTTC. The chain employs TRBV11-2 and TRBJ2-7, with TRBD1 matching 7 bases. The J segment lost 2 bases and the V segment lost 5 bases, leaving 12 bases of the junction unmatched. Per the germline V gene, CDR1 is SGHAT and CDR2 is FQNNGV. This CDR3 is built from 16 residues.

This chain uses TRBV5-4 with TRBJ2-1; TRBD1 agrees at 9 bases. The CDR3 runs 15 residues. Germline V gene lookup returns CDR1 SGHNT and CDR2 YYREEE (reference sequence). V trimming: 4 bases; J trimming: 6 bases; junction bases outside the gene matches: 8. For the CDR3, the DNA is TGTGCCAGCAGCGACCCCGGGACAGGGTTCAATGAGCAGTTCTTC. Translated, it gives CASSDPGTGFNEQFF.

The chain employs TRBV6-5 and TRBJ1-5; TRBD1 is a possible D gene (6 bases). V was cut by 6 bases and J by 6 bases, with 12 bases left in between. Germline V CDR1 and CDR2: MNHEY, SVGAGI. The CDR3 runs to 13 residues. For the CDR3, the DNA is TGTGCCAGCAGCCGGACAGTGGGTCAGCCCCAGCATTTT. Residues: CASSRTVGQPQHF.